The 5 T cell receptor beta chains given below trace back to one sample, sequenced in a study of blood T cell repertoires in COVID-19 (dated by TCRdb to between 2020 and 2021). Library generation was performed with the immunoSEQ multiplex PCR assay. Not all clones reach the TCRdb copy of this immuneACCESS table, which keeps in-frame sequences only. Checked studies attribute under half of the gap to unresolved V genes and leave the rest unexplained. Here the sample has about 60,000 clones; roughly 85% occur a single time. Approximately 5% of the sample goes to the ten largest clones. The sample consisted of peripheral blood. The receptors come from a human donor in a cohort sampled during active COVID-19.

In its sample, this clone was seen a few times. Other DNA sequences of this sample code for an identical CDR3. The chain employs TRBV7-2 and TRBJ1-1, with a tentative D call TRBD1 (6 bases). Trimming took 4 bases from V and 0 from J, leaving 9 bases between them. Germline CDR1 and CDR2: SGHTA and FQGNSA. The CDR3 is made up of 14 amino acids. In DNA form, the CDR3 reads TGTGCCAGCAGCTCTCAGGGGTTGAACACTGAAGCTTTCTTT. This translates into CASSSQGLNTEAFF. Full variable domain (rest looked up from reference TRBV7-2 and TRBJ1-1): GAGVSQSPSNKVTEKGKDVELRCDPISGHTALYWYRQSLGQGLEFLIYFQGNSAPDKSGLPSDRFSAERTGGSVSTLTIQRTQQEDSAVYLCASSSQGLNTEAFFGQGTRLTVV.

By sample fraction, this clone is large. V gene TRBV18 combines with J gene TRBJ2-7; perhaps TRBD1 as D (6 bases). V shed 3 bases and J shed 7 bases, with 25 bases lying between them. Germline CDR1 is KGHSH and CDR2 is LQKENI. The CDR3 extends over 17 amino acids. The CDR3 nucleotides are TGTGCCAGCTCACCTTCACCAGACAGGCTGGGACCCTTAGAGCAGTACTTC. It encodes CASSPSPDRLGPLEQYF. Full variable domain (rest looked up from reference TRBV18 and TRBJ2-7): NAGVMQNPRHLVRRRGQEARLRCSPMKGHSHVYWYRQLPEEGLKFMVYLQKENIIDESGMPKERFSAEFPKEGPSILRIQQVVRGDSAAYFCASSPSPDRLGPLEQYFGPGTRLTVT.

This chain uses TRBV18 with TRBJ2-1, with 7 bases that match TRBD2. CDR3 size: 15 residues. The junction had 2 bases not matched to a gene; V was cut back by 3 bases and J by 0 bases. Germline lookup yields CDR1 KGHSH and CDR2 LQKENI. CDR3: CASSPRTSSYNEQFF. The CDR3 DNA reads TGTGCCAGCTCACCCCGGACTAGCTCCTACAATGAGCAGTTCTTC. The full variable domain, rest sourced from reference TRBV18 and TRBJ2-1, is NAGVMQNPRHLVRRRGQEARLRCSPMKGHSHVYWYRQLPEEGLKFMVYLQKENIIDESGMPKERFSAEFPKEGPSILRIQQVVRGDSAAYFCASSPRTSSYNEQFFGPGTRLTVL.

The V gene is TRBV7-2, the J gene TRBJ2-4, with TRBD2 matching 7 bases. The CDR3 is made up of 16 amino acids. CDR1 and CDR2 (germline): SGHTA, FQGNSA. V dropped 1 base and J dropped 0; count of bases not matched to a gene: 3. CDR3 protein: CASSLVGGVAKNIQYF. CDR3 coding DNA: TGTGCCAGCAGCTTAGTTGGGGGGGTAGCCAAAAACATTCAGTACTTC.

This clone was seen only once. This chain uses TRBV5-1 with TRBJ2-1, with D perhaps matching TRBD2 (6 bases). Germline assignment: CDR1 SGHRS and CDR2 YFSETQ. The germline V and J ends were trimmed by 4 bases and 1 base, with 12 bases remaining between them. The CDR3 is 15 residues long. CDR3 region: CASSDSSESYNEQFF. The CDR3 coding sequence is TGCGCCAGCAGCGACTCTAGCGAATCCTACAATGAGCAGTTCTTC.